These 18 T cell receptor beta chains originate from one sample sequenced in a study of T cell changes during pregnancy in multiple sclerosis. Assay used: immunoSEQ multiplex PCR; TCRdb lists only in-frame clones, some missing. The sample contains roughly 56,000 clones, roughly 86% of which appear only once. The sequencing here drew on peripheral blood, taken in the first trimester of pregnancy. Receptor source: a female donor with multiple sclerosis, enrolled in a pregnancy study.

This clone was observed a single time. V and J are TRBV28 and TRBJ1-1; D unresolved. Per the germline V gene, CDR1 is MDHEN and CDR2 is SYDVKM. The CDR3 is made up of 14 amino acids. Trimming stripped 3 bases from V and 5 bases from J, with 13 bases between. As DNA, the CDR3 is TGTGCCAGCAGTTTCTCGACTACAAAGACTGAAGCTTTCTTT. It is translated as CASSFSTTKTEAFF.

The V gene is TRBV2, the J gene TRBJ2-7; TRBD1 aligns across 9 bases. Germline V lookup: CDR1 SNHLY, CDR2 FYNNEI. The CDR3 has 16 residues. V dropped 4 bases and J dropped 6; count of bases not matched to a gene: 13. CDR3 loop: CASSVSLGQGTGEQYF. As DNA, the CDR3 is TGTGCCAGCAGTGTCTCCCTTGGACAGGGGACGGGCGAGCAGTACTTC.

The CDR3: CASSGEETGNTYEQYF. The CDR3 DNA follows: TGTGCCAGCAGTGGAGAAGAAACAGGGAATACCTACGAGCAGTACTTC. This rearrangement joins TRBV6-1 to TRBJ2-7, with a tentative D call TRBD1 (6 bases). Trimming removed 4 bases at V and 2 bases at J, with 18 bases between. There are 16 residues in the CDR3. Germline V gene lookup returns CDR1 MNHNS and CDR2 SASEGT.

The rearrangement joins TRBV2 to TRBJ2-3; TRBD2 is a possible D gene (7 bases). The germline V gene has CDR1 SNHLY and CDR2 FYNNEI. Trimming shortened V by 6 bases and J by 2 bases, and 15 bases separated the two germline ends. This CDR3 comprises 15 residues. The CDR3 nucleotides read TGTGCCAGCAGGGGGGGGGCTGGAGTCACAGATACGCAGTATTTT. Its protein product is CASRGGAGVTDTQYF.

The chain couples TRBV4-1 to TRBJ1-2, with 9 positions matching TRBD1. There are 19 residues in the CDR3. Trimming cost V 3 bases and J 2 bases; bases outside gene matches: 16. Germline values: CDR1 MGHRA, CDR2 YSYEKL. The CDR3 DNA follows: TGCGCCAGCAGCCACCCCGGAGGGACAGGGCCTAGGGGAAACTATGGCTACACCTTC. Its protein is CASSHPGGTGPRGNYGYTF.

V usage is TRBV1 and J usage is TRBJ1-2. TRBV1 is noted as a pseudogene. The CDR3 spans 16 residues. CDR3 residues: CTSSQDQGGANYGYTF. The DNA of the CDR3 is TGCACCAGCAGCCAAGATCAAGGAGGGGCTAACTATGGCTACACCTTC.

This sequence joins TRBV5-1 and TRBJ2-7, with 7 bases aligning to TRBD1. The V gene end was trimmed by 6 bases and the J gene end by 0 bases; junction bases not matched to a gene: 12. Germline V lookup: CDR1 SGHRS, CDR2 YFSETQ. CDR3 length equals 16 residues. CDR3 coding DNA: TGCGCCAGCAAGCTTGGGCGAGGGGGCCTCTCCTACGAGCAGTACTTC. Translation gives CASKLGRGGLSYEQYF.

The chain employs TRBV5-4 and TRBJ1-2; D call uncertain. Germline V lookup: CDR1 SGHNT, CDR2 YYREEE (reference sequence). V gave up 1 base and J gave up 4 bases, with 14 bases separating them. This CDR3 has 15 amino acids. CDR3: CASSLHRGGPYGYTF. In DNA, the CDR3 is TGTGCCAGCAGCTTGCACCGGGGAGGGCCCTATGGCTACACCTTC.

This chain joins TRBV9 and TRBJ2-1; the D gene is possibly TRBD2 (7 bases). V dropped 5 bases and J dropped 9 bases, with 21 bases sitting between them. Germline assignment: CDR1 SGDLS and CDR2 YYNGEE. The CDR3 length is 15 residues. The CDR3, as DNA: TGTGCCAGCAGTACAATAGGGGGAGGGCCTACTGAGCAGTTCTTC. It yields the protein CASSTIGGGPTEQFF.

The rearrangement joins TRBV29-1 to TRBJ2-1; 8 bases are a match to TRBD1. This CDR3 spans 14 amino acids. The J segment lost 7 bases and the V segment lost 3 bases, leaving 8 bases of the junction unmatched. Germline CDR1 is SQVTM and CDR2 is ANQGSEA. The CDR3 DNA sequence: TGCAGCGTTGAGGGCCAGGGGGCCGATAATGAGCAGTTCTTC. This encodes CSVEGQGADNEQFF.

The V and J genes are TRBV6-1 and TRBJ1-2; D is ambiguous. Trimming stripped 2 bases from V and 14 bases from J, with 24 bases between. CDR3 length equals 15 residues. Per germline, CDR1 MNHNS and CDR2 SASEGT. The CDR3 here is CASSEYRVVEYATTF. Written as DNA, the CDR3 is TGTGCCAGCAGTGAATATCGGGTTGTTGAGTACGCTACTACCTTC.

The chain combines TRBV19 with TRBJ1-2, with 8 nucleotides matching TRBD1. The CDR3 contains 13 residues. CDR1 and CDR2 (germline): LNHDA, SQIVND (reference sequence). The junction had 4 bases not matched to a gene; V was cut back by 4 bases and J by 6 bases. The CDR3 spells CASSTLDRDGYTF. CDR3 nucleotides: TGTGCCAGTAGTACCTTGGACAGGGATGGCTACACCTTC.

This clone was counted a single time. The chain couples TRBV2 to TRBJ1-2; D not certain. The CDR3 has 14 residues. Germline V lookup: CDR1 SNHLY, CDR2 FYNNEI. V shed 5 bases and J shed 4 bases, with 14 bases lying between them. The CDR3 DNA reads TGTGCCAGCAGTTACAGTAGTCAAAGCTATGGCTACACCTTC. This gives the protein CASSYSSQSYGYTF.

The chain carries TRBV2 and TRBJ2-7, with 7 bases that match TRBD2. Looked up from germline, CDR1 is SNHLY and CDR2 is FYNNEI. With 8 bases clipped from V and 2 bases from J, the junction kept 9 bases outside the gene matches. The CDR3 is 14 amino acids. The CDR3 protein is CASGEAGVAYEQYF. The DNA of the CDR3 is TGTGCCAGCGGGGAGGCGGGAGTGGCCTACGAGCAGTACTTC.

This chain uses TRBV6-4 with TRBJ2-3; 12 bases are shared with TRBD2. V lost 3 bases and J lost 5; bases outside the gene matches: 3. The germline V gene has CDR1 MRHNA and CDR2 SNTAGT. The CDR3 has 15 amino acids. The CDR3 coding sequence is TGTGCCAGCAGTGAACTAGCGGGAGGCAGAGATACGCAGTATTTT. Residues: CASSELAGGRDTQYF.

This clone was found once. The rearrangement joins TRBV18 to TRBJ2-7; the match to TRBD1 covers 10 bases. Germline assignment: CDR1 KGHSH and CDR2 LQKENI. J was trimmed by 6 bases and V by 4 bases; bases with no gene match: 9. This CDR3 has 15 amino acids. The CDR3 here is CASSQVGQGSSEQYF. The CDR3 DNA is TGTGCCAGCTCACAAGTGGGACAGGGGAGCAGCGAGCAGTACTTC.

This rearrangement joins TRBV30 to TRBJ1-5; tentative D call: TRBD1 (6 bases). Trimming removed 3 bases from V and 0 bases from J, with 18 bases in between. Germline-derived CDR1 and CDR2 are GTSNPN and SVGIG (reference sequence). This CDR3 region has 17 residues. The CDR3 DNA reads TGTGCCTGGAGCGGGGCTAGGGACACCCTTAGCAATCAGCCCCAGCATTTT. Amino acids: CAWSGARDTLSNQPQHF.

J is TRBJ1-4 and V is TRBV4-3; D possibly corresponds to TRBD1 (6 bases). Per germline, CDR1 LGHNA and CDR2 YSLEER. V was trimmed by 0 bases and J by 11 bases, leaving 10 bases between them. The CDR3 length is 13 residues. The CDR3 sequence is CASSQDRDRKLFF. CDR3 DNA sequence: TGCGCCAGCAGCCAAGATCGTGACAGGAAACTGTTTTTT.